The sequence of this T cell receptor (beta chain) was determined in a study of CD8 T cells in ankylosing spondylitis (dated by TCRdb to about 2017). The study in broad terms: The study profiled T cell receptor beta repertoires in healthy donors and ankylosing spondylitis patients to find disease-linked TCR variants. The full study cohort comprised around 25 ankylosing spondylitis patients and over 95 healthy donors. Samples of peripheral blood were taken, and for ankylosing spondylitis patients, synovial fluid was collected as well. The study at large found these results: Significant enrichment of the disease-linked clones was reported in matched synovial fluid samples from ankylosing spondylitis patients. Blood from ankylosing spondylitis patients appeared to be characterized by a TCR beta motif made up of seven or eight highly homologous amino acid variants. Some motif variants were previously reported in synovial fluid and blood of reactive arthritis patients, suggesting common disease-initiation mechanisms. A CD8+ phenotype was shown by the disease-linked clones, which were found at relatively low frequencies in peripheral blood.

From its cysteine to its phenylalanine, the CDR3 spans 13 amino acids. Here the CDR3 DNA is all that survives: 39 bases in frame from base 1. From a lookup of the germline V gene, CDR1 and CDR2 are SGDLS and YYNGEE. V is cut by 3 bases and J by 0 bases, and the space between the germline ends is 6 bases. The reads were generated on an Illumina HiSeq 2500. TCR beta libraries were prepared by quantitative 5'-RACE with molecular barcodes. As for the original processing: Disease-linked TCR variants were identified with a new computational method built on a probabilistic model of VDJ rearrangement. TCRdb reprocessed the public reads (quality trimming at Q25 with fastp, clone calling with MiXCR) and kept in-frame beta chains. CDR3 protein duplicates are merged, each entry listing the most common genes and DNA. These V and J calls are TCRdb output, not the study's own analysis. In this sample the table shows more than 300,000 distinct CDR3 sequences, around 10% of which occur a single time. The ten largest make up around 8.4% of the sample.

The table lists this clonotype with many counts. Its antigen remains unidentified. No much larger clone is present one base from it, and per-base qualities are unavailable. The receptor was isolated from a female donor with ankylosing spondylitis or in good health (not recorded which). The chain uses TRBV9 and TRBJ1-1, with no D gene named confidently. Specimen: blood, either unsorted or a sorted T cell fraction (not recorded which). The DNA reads TGTGCCAGCAGCGACAGTTTGAACACTGAAGCTTTCTTT. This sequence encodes CASSDSLNTEAFF.